These 11 T cell receptor beta chains were all obtained from the same sample, sequenced in a study of a mutant IDH1 vaccine in newly diagnosed glioma. Antigen specificity for these receptors is unknown. Time point given: week 11, during vaccination. The content of each vaccine dose was 300 ug of mutant IDH1 20-mer peptide, and topical imiquimod accompanied it. TCRdb's table, derived via immunoSEQ multiplex PCR, lists solely in-frame clones and lacks some. The sample has some 64,000 clones; approximately 80% are singletons. The source material was PBMCs, sampled from a glioma patient whose treatment included an IDH1 peptide vaccine. The origin of the receptors is a man in his fifties or sixties with glioma.

The sample holds a few counts of this clone. The chain employs TRBV9 and TRBJ1-3; TRBD1 agrees at 7 bases. From germline, CDR1 is SGDLS and CDR2 YYNGEE. The CDR3 has 15 amino acids. V lost 4 bases and J lost 0; bases outside the gene matches: 4. The CDR3 DNA reads as TGTGCCAGCAGCACAGGGGTAAGCTCTGGAAACACCATATATTTT. Translating it yields CASSTGVSSGNTIYF.

The chain carries TRBV9 and TRBJ1-5; D is perhaps TRBD1 (6 bases). The CDR3 sequence is 13 residues long. Deletions cut 3 bases from V and 5 bases from J, with 9 bases between. Germline V gives CDR1 SGDLS, CDR2 YYNGEE. The CDR3, as DNA: TGTGCCAGCAGCGGGGACACCTATCAGCCCCAGCATTTT. Protein sequence: CASSGDTYQPQHF.

J is TRBJ2-1 and V is TRBV7-2, with D possibly matching TRBD2 (6 bases). CDR1 and CDR2 (germline): SGHTA, FQGNSA. Trimming shortened V by 5 bases and J by 8 bases, and 22 bases separated the two germline ends. The CDR3 runs 16 residues. The DNA for the CDR3 is TGTGCCAGCAGCGAACCGGCTAGCGCCCCTATGGATGAGCAGTTCTTC. Protein sequence: CASSEPASAPMDEQFF.

The rearrangement uses TRBV15 and TRBJ2-7, with D hard to call. With 3 bases removed from V and 2 bases from J, the gap between germline ends came to 8 bases. Germline V gene lookup returns CDR1 LNHNV and CDR2 YYDKDF (reference sequence). This CDR3 spans 13 amino acids. The CDR3 loop is CATSSARAYEQYF. In DNA form, the CDR3 reads TGTGCCACCAGCAGCGCTCGGGCCTACGAGCAGTACTTC.

The chain recombines TRBV11-1 with TRBJ2-7; 7 bases align to TRBD2. Germline values: CDR1 SGHAT, CDR2 FQDESV (reference sequence). This CDR3 has 15 residues. With 3 bases clipped from V and 7 bases from J, the junction kept 12 bases outside the gene matches. The CDR3 region has the DNA TGTGCCAGCAGCTTCCATAGCAGCGGGATGCAGGAGCAGTACTTC. Translating it yields CASSFHSSGMQEQYF.

V usage is TRBV5-6 and J usage is TRBJ1-2, with 7 bases matching TRBD1. The V gene end was trimmed by 4 bases and the J gene end by 8 bases; junction bases not matched to a gene: 11. CDR1 is SGHDT and CDR2 is YYEEEE in the germline V gene. CDR3 size: 14 residues. The CDR3 reads CASSRVDRENGYTF. The CDR3 DNA sequence: TGTGCCAGCAGCCGGGTCGACAGGGAGAACGGCTACACCTTC.

The V call is TRBV5-6, the J call TRBJ1-2; TRBD1 is a possible D gene (5 bases). Between the trimmed V and J ends, which lost 7 bases and 8 bases, there was a span of 12 bases. CDR1 SGHDT and CDR2 YYEEEE come from the germline V gene. The length of the CDR3 is 11 residues. The CDR3 loop reads CASGGGGGYTF. CDR3 in DNA: TGTGCCAGCGGGGGGGGAGGCGGCTACACCTTC.

There are a few counts of this clone. The chain has TRBV6-1 and TRBJ1-3, with unresolved D. The CDR3 totals 15 residues. Germline loops: CDR1 MNHNS, CDR2 SASEGT. V was shortened by 0 bases and J by 1 base, with 7 bases between the two germline ends. This chain's CDR3 is CASSEASISGNTIYF. CDR3 coding DNA: TGTGCCAGCAGTGAAGCAAGTATTTCTGGAAACACCATATATTTT.

The chain uses TRBV6-5 and TRBJ1-2; D perhaps matches TRBD1 (5 bases). Germline CDR1 and CDR2: MNHEY and SVGAGI. The CDR3 contains 14 residues. V shed 4 bases and J shed 4 bases, with 13 bases lying between them. The DNA for the CDR3 is TGTGCCAGCAGTTCCTCGGGACCGATCTATGGCTACACCTTC. Its translation: CASSSSGPIYGYTF.

CDR3 residues: CASSLEGSYNEQFF. In nucleotides, the CDR3 is TGTGCCAGCAGCTTGGAAGGGTCCTACAATGAGCAGTTCTTC. V gene TRBV5-6 combines with J gene TRBJ2-1; D is unclear. Germline CDR1 SGHDT, CDR2 YYEEEE. V lost 0 bases to trimming and J lost 1 base, with 5 bases between them. This CDR3 has 14 amino acids.

The chain uses TRBV2 and TRBJ1-5, with D uncertain. The CDR3 has 15 residues. The V gene's germline CDR1 is SNHLY and CDR2 FYNNEI. V was cut by 4 bases and J by 11 bases, with 21 bases left in between. The CDR3 loop reads CASSGGGGPSEAQHF. The CDR3 DNA reads TGTGCCAGCAGTGGTGGTGGTGGCCCCTCCGAGGCCCAGCATTTT.